This record concerns one T cell receptor beta chain sequence. Its target is unknown. Only in-frame clones appear in the TCRdb table, and some are missing; sequencing was by immunoSEQ multiplex PCR. The sample gives about 140,000 clones, about 90% of which show up once; roughly 7.6% is in the top ten. The entry originates in a study of T cell responses to AZD1222 COVID-19 vaccine. Study-wide results and limits: The sample set comprised mostly white British donors with more females, and clonal diversity was possibly underestimated. Just a handful of people given AZD1222 tested seropositive at baseline. No repertoire was sampled before or during the peak T cell response, only after it.

The clonotype comes from an adult who received the MenACWY meningococcal vaccine as a control. Sequences were derived from peripheral blood, sampled 28 days after the second dose of the MenACWY control vaccine.

The CDR3 protein is CASSLSGGTQPQHF. DNA of the CDR3: TGTGCCAGCAGCTTATCAGGGGGAACTCAGCCCCAGCATTTT. The chain recombines TRBV7-9 with TRBJ1-5; 7 nucleotides match TRBD1. V dropped 2 bases and J dropped 6; count of bases not matched to a gene: 4. The CDR3 consists of 14 residues. The V gene's germline CDR1 is SEHNR and CDR2 FQNEAQ (reference sequence).